This T cell receptor beta chain emerged from a study of cytomegalovirus exposure and HLA in healthy donors. Assay used: immunoSEQ multiplex PCR; TCRdb lists only in-frame clones, some missing. The sample shows under 250,000 clones, around nine tenths of them seen only once. As regards this clone: The target antigen is unknown.

Donors came from a validation cohort of approximately 110 subjects, distinct from the first 666-subject cohort. Overall study findings and caveats: Listed as cytomegalovirus-associated were 150 or so TCR beta chains.

Sequenced material: PBMCs. The TCR was taken from a man aged 18 to 30 in good health and CMV-seronegative.

The CDR3 is CASGRGTGKEQYF. CDR3 in DNA: TGTGCCAGCGGCCGGGGGACAGGGAAGGAGCAGTACTTC. The chain carries TRBV11-2 and TRBJ2-7; 9 bases fit TRBD1. The CDR3 is made up of 13 amino acids. V shed 8 bases and J 7 bases; nucleotides not matched to a gene: 9. The germline gives CDR1 SGHAT, CDR2 FQNNGV.